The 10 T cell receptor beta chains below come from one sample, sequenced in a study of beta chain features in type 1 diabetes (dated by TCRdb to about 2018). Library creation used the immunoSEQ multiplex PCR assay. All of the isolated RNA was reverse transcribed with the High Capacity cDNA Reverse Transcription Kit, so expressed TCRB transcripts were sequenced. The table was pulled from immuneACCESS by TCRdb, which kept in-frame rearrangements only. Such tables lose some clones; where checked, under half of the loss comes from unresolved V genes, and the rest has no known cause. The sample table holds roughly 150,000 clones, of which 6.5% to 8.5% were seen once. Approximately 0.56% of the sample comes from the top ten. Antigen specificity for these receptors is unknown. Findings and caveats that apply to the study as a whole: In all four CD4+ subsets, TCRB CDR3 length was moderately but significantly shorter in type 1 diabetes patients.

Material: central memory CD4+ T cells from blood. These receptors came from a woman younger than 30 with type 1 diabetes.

For the CDR3, the DNA is TGTGCCAGCAGCTTGGTAGCTGAGGGGAACACTGAAGCTTTCTTT. Translation: CASSLVAEGNTEAFF. V usage is TRBV5-4 and J usage is TRBJ1-1, with D unresolved. CDR1 and CDR2 from the germline V gene are SGHNT and YYREEE (reference sequence). The CDR3 has 15 residues. V was shortened by 0 bases and J by 1 base, with 10 bases between the two germline ends.

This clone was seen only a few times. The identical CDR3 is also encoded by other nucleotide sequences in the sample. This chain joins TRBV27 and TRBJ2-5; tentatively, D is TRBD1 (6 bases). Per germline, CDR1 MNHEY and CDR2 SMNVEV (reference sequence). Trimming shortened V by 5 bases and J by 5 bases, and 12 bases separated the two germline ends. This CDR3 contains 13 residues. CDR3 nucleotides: TGTGCCAGCAGTACCAGGGGTCGGGAGACCCAGTACTTC. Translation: CASSTRGRETQYF.

CDR3 sequence: CSVGGRGTSSDPYNEQFF. CDR3 DNA sequence: TGCAGCGTTGGGGGGAGGGGAACTTCTTCCGACCCATACAATGAGCAGTTCTTC. The chain couples TRBV29-1 to TRBJ2-1, with 7 nucleotides matching TRBD2. This CDR3 is 18 amino acids long. CDR1 and CDR2 (germline): SQVTM, ANQGSEA. J lost 4 bases, V lost 4 bases, and 19 bases had no gene match.

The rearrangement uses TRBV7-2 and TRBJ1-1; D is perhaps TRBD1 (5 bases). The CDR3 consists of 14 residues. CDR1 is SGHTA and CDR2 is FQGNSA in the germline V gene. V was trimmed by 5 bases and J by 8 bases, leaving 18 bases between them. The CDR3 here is CASSLRQPLLEAFF. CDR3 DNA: TGTGCCAGCAGCCTCCGACAGCCCTTATTAGAAGCTTTCTTT.

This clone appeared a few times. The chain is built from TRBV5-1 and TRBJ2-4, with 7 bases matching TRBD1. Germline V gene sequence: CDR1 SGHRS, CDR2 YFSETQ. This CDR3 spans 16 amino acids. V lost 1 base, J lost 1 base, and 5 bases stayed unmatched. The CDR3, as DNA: TGCGCCAGCAGCTTGCCCCCGACAGGGGCCAAAAACATTCAGTACTTC. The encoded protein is CASSLPPTGAKNIQYF. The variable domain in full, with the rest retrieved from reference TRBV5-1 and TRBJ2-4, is KAGVTQTPRYLIKTRGQQVTLSCSPISGHRSVSWYQQTPGQGLQFLFEYFSETQRNKGNFPGRFSGRQFSNSRSEMNVSTLELGDSALYLCASSLPPTGAKNIQYFGAGTRLSVL.

The CDR3: CASSQLTGGYEQYF. The CDR3 DNA follows: TGCGCCAGCAGCCAACTGACAGGGGGCTACGAGCAGTACTTC. The V gene is TRBV4-3, the J gene TRBJ2-7; the match to TRBD1 covers 9 bases. The length of the CDR3 is 14 residues. The ends lost 2 bases at V and 3 bases at J; junction bases unmatched: 2. Germline assignment: CDR1 LGHNA and CDR2 YSLEER.

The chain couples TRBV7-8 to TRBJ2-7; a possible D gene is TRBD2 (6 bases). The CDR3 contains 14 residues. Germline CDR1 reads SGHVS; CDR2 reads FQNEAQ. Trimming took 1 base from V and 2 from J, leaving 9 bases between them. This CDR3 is CASSLEGGTYEQYF. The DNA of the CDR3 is TGTGCCAGCAGCTTAGAGGGAGGAACCTACGAGCAGTACTTC. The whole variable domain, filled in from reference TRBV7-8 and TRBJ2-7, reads GAGVSQSPRYKVAKRGQDVALRCDPISGHVSLFWYQQALGQGPEFLTYFQNEAQLDKSGLPSDRFFAERPEGSVSTLKIQRTQQEDSAVYLCASSLEGGTYEQYFGPGTRLTVT.

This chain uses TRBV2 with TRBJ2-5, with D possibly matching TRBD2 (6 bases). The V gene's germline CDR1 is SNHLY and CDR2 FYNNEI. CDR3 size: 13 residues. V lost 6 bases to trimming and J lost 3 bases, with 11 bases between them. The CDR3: CASRGGGKETQYF. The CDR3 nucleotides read TGTGCCAGCAGGGGAGGTGGTAAAGAGACCCAGTACTTC.

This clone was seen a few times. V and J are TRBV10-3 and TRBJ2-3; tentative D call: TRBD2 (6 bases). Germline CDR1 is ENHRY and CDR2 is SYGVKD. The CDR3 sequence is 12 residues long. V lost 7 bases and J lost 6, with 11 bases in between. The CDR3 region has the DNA TGTGCCATCACCGAAAGCGGGGATACGCAGTATTTT. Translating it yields CAITESGDTQYF.

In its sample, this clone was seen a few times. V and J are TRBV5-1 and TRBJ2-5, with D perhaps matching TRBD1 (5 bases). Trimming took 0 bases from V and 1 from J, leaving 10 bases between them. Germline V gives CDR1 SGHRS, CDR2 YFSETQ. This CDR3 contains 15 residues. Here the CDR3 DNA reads TGCGCCAGCAGCTTGGCCCAGGGTATCCAAGAGACCCAGTACTTC. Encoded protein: CASSLAQGIQETQYF.